This T cell receptor beta chain appears in the sequencing data of a study of CD8 T cells in Susac syndrome. The T cells that were sequenced for TCR beta were CD8+ and CD4+ cells from blood. The CD8+ and CD4+ T cells were negatively isolated, with the TEMRA cells enriched by FACS. An amount of RNA that ranged from about 0.45 to 1 ug was reverse transcribed with random hexamers. A multiplex approach, immunoSEQ multiplex PCR, amplified TCR beta CDR3 across 54 Vbeta and 13 Jbeta. TCRdb passed the immunoSEQ multiplex PCR reads through MiXCR, listing each CDR3 protein once. Seen here are about 200,000 distinct CDR3 sequences, 85% to 95% observed once, and the top ten hold about 0.095%. The origin of this receptor is a human donor in good health. Sequencing was performed on CD4+ T cells from PBMCs.

The CDR3, as DNA: TGCGCCAGCAGCTTGGTTCTAGCGGGGCGGAATGAGCAGTTCTTC. This encodes CASSLVLAGRNEQFF. The chain has TRBV5-1 and TRBJ2-1; 9 positions match TRBD2. Per the germline V gene, CDR1 is SGHRS and CDR2 is YFSETQ. The CDR3 consists of 15 residues. The junction had 5 bases not matched to a gene; V was cut back by 0 bases and J by 7 bases.